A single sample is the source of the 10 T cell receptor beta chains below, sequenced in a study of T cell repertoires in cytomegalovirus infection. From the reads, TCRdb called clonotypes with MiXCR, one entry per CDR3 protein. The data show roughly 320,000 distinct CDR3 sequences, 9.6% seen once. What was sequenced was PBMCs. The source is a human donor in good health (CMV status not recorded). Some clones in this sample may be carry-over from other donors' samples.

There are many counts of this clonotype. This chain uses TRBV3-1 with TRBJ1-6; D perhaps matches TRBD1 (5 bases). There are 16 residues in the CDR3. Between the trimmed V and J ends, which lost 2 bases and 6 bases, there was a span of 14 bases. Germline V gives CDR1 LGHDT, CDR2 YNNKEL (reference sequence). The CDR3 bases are TGTGCCAGCAGCCAAACCCCGGGACTTACTAATTCACCCCTCCACTTT. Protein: CASSQTPGLTNSPLHF.

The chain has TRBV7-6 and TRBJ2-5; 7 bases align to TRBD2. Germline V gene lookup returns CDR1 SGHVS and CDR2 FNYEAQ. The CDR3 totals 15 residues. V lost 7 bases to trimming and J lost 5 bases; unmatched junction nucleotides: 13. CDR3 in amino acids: CASTIGPQAGETQYF. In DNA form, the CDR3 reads TGTGCCAGCACTATAGGGCCCCAAGCGGGGGAGACCCAGTACTTC. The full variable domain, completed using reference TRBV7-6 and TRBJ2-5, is GAGVSQSPRYKVTKRGQDVALRCDPISGHVSLYWYRQALGQGPEFLTYFNYEAQQDKSGLPNDRFSAERPEGSISTLTIQRTEQRDSAMYRCASTIGPQAGETQYFGPGTRLLVL.

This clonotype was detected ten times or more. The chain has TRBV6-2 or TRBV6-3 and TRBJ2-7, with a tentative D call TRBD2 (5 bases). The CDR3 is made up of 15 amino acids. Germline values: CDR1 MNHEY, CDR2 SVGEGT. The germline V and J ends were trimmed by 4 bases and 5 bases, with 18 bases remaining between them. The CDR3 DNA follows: TGTGCCAGCAGTTCCCAACCCCTTACGCGGGACGAGCAGTACTTC. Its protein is CASSSQPLTRDEQYF.

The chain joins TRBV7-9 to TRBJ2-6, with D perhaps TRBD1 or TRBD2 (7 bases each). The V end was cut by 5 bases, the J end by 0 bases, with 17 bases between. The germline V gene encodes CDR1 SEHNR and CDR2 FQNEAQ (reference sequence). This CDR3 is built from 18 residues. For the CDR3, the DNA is TGTGCCAGCAGCCGGGGGGACAGCTTACACTCTGGGGCCAACGTCCTGACTTTC. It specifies CASSRGDSLHSGANVLTF.

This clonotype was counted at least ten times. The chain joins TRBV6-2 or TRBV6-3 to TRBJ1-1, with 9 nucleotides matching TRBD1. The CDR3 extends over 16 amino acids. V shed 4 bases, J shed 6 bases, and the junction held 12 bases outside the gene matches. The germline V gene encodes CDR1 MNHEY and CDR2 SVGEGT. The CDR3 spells CASSLPPGTGYAEAFF. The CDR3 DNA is TGTGCCAGCAGTTTACCCCCCGGGACAGGGTACGCTGAAGCTTTCTTT.

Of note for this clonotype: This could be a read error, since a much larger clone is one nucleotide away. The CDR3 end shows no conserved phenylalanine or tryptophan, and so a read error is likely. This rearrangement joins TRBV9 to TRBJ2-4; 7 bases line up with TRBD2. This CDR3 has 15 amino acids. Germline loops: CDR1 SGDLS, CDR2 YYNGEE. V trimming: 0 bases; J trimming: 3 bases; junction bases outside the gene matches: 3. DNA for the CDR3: TGTGCCAGCAGCGTAGATGGGAGGGACAAAAACATTCAGTACCTC. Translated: CASSVDGRDKNIQYL.

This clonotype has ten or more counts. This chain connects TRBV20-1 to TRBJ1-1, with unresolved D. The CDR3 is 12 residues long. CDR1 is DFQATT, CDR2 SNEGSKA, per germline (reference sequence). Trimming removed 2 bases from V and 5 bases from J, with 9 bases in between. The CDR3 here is CSARTGVTEAFF. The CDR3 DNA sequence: TGCAGTGCTAGAACCGGGGTTACTGAAGCTTTCTTT.

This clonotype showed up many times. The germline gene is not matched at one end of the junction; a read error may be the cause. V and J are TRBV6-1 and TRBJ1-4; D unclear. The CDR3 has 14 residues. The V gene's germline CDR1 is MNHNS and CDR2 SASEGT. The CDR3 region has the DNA TGTGCCAGCAGAGATGGGAAGGCTAAAGAAAAACTGTTTTTT. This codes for CASRDGKAKEKLFF.

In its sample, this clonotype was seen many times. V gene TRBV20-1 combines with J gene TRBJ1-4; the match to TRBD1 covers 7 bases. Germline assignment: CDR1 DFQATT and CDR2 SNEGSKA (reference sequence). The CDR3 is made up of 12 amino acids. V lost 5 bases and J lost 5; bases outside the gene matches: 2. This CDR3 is CSAQGGNEKLFF. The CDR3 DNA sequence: TGCAGTGCTCAGGGGGGGAATGAAAAACTGTTTTTT.

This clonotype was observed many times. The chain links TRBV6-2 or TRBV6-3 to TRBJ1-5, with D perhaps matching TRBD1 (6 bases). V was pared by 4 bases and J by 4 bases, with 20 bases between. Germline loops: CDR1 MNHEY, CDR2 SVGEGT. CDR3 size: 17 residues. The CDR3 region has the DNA TGTGCCAGCAGTTGCCTTCAACAGGGATTCGTGAATCAGCCCCAGCATTTT. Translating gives CASSCLQQGFVNQPQHF.